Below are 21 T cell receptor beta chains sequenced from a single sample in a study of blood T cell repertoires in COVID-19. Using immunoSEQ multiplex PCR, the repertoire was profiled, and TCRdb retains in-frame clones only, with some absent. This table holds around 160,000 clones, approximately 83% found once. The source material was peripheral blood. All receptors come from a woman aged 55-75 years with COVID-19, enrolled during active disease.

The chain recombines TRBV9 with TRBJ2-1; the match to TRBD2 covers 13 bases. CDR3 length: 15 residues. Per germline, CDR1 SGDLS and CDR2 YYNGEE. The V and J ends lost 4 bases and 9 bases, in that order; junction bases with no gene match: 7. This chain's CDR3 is CASSLLAGGSSEQFF. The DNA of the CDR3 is TGTGCCAGCAGCCTACTAGCGGGGGGGTCTAGTGAGCAGTTCTTC. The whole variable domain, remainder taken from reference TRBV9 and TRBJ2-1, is DSGVTQTPKHLITATGQRVTLRCSPRSGDLSVYWYQQSLDQGLQFLIQYYNGEERAKGNILERFSAQQFPDLHSELNLSSLELGDSALYFCASSLLAGGSSEQFFGPGTRLTVL.

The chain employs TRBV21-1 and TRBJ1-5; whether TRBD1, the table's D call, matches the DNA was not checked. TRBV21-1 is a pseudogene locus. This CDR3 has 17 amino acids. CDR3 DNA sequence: TGTGCCAGCAGCAAAGCACCAGGGGAATATAGCAATCAGCCCCAGCATTTT. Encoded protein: CASSKAPGEYSNQPQHF.

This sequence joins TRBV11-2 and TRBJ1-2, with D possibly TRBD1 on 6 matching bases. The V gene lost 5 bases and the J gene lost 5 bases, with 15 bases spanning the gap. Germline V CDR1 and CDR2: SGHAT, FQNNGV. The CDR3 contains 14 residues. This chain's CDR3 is CASSGNRASYGYTF. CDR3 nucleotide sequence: TGTGCCAGCAGCGGTAACAGGGCCAGTTATGGCTACACCTTC.

The CDR3 here is CATSDGVVYNEQFF. The DNA for the CDR3 is TGTGCCACCAGTGACGGGGTCGTCTACAATGAGCAGTTCTTC. The rearrangement links TRBV24-1 to TRBJ2-1; the D gene is possibly TRBD2 (5 bases). Germline V gives CDR1 KGHDR, CDR2 SFDVKD. V shed 4 bases and J shed 3 bases, with 9 bases lying between them. CDR3 length: 14 residues.

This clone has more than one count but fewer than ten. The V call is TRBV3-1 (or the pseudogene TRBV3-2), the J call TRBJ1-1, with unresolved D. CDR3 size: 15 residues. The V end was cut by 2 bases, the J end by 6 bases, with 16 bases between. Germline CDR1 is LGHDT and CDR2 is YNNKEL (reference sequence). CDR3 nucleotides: TGTGCCAGCAGCCAACAGGTGGGAGAATACTCTGAAGCTTTCTTT. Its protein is CASSQQVGEYSEAFF.

The CDR3 here is CASEGLGGSDTQYF. For the CDR3, the DNA is TGTGCCAGCGAGGGACTAGGAGGCTCAGATACGCAGTATTTT. This chain uses TRBV25-1 with TRBJ2-3; 8 bases are shared with TRBD2. V shed 8 bases and J 4 bases; nucleotides not matched to a gene: 8. The CDR3 length is 14 residues. Germline assignment: CDR1 MGHDK and CDR2 SYGVNS.

The CDR3 region is CASSTRTGVYEQYF. The CDR3 DNA reads as TGTGCCAGTAGTACCCGGACAGGGGTCTACGAGCAGTACTTC. The chain links TRBV19 to TRBJ2-7; 9 bases match TRBD1. The germline V gene encodes CDR1 LNHDA and CDR2 SQIVND (reference sequence). V was clipped by 4 bases and J by 3 bases; unmatched bases: 4. The CDR3 is 14 amino acids.

The CDR3 reads CASRAGTETQYF. The CDR3 DNA is TGTGCCAGCAGAGCGGGGACAGAGACCCAGTACTTC. The rearrangement links TRBV2 to TRBJ2-5; TRBD2 matches at 7 bases. The CDR3 is made up of 12 amino acids. V shed 6 bases and J 4 bases; nucleotides not matched to a gene: 2. CDR1 SNHLY and CDR2 FYNNEI come from the germline V gene.

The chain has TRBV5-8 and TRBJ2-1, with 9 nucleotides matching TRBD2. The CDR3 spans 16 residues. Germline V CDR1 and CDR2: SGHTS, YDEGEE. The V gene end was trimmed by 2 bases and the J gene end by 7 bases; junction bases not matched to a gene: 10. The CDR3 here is CASSFVRRGGRNEQFF. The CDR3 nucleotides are TGTGCCAGCAGCTTCGTGAGGCGGGGGGGCCGAAATGAGCAGTTCTTC. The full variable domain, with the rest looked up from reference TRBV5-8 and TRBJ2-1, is EAGVTQSPTHLIKTRGQQATLRCSPISGHTSVYWYQQALGLGLQFLLWYDEGEERNRGNFPPRFSGRQFPNYSSELNVNALELEDSALYLCASSFVRRGGRNEQFFGPGTRLTVL.

CDR3 in amino acids: CATRQGLNTEAFF. The CDR3 nucleotides read TGCGCCACTAGACAGGGGCTGAACACTGAAGCTTTCTTT. The genes are TRBV10-1 and TRBJ1-1, with 8 bases that match TRBD1. The germline CDR1 and CDR2 sequences are WNHNN and SYGVQD (reference sequence). The CDR3 spans 13 residues. Trimming took 10 bases from V and 0 from J; bases not matched to a gene: 4.

The CDR3, as DNA: TGTGCCAGCAGATCAATTACCTGGACAGTCAATGAGCAGTTCTTC. The encoded protein is CASRSITWTVNEQFF. J is TRBJ2-1 and V is TRBV6-5; D perhaps matches TRBD1 (6 bases). The CDR3 totals 15 residues. V was cut by 6 bases and J by 6 bases, with 18 bases left in between. Germline CDR1 and CDR2: MNHEY and SVGAGI.

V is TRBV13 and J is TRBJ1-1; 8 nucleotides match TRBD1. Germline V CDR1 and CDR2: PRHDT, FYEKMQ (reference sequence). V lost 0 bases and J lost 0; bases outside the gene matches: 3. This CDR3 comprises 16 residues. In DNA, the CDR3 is TGTGCCAGCAGCTTAGGGCAGGGGGCCATGAACACTGAAGCTTTCTTT. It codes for CASSLGQGAMNTEAFF.

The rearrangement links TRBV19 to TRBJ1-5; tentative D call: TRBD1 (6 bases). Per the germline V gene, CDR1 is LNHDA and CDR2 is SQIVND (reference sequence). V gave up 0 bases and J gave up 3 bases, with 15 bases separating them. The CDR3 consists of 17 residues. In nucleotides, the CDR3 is TGTGCCAGTAGTATAGACGGGGGGGCAGGACCCAATCAGCCCCAGCATTTT. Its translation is CASSIDGGAGPNQPQHF.

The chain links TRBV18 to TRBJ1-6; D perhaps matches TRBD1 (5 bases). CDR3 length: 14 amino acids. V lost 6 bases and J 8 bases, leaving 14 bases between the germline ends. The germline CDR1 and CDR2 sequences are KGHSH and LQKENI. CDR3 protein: CASSPTESDSPLHF. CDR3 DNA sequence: TGTGCCAGCTCTCCGACAGAGTCGGATTCACCCCTCCACTTT.

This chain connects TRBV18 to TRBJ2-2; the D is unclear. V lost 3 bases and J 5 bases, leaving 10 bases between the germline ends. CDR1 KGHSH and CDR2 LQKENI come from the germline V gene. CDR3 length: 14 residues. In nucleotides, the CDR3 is TGTGCCAGCTCACCGGAATCTAGAACCGGGGAGCTGTTTTTT. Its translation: CASSPESRTGELFF. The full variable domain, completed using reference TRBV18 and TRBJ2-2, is NAGVMQNPRHLVRRRGQEARLRCSPMKGHSHVYWYRQLPEEGLKFMVYLQKENIIDESGMPKERFSAEFPKEGPSILRIQQVVRGDSAAYFCASSPESRTGELFFGEGSRLTVL.

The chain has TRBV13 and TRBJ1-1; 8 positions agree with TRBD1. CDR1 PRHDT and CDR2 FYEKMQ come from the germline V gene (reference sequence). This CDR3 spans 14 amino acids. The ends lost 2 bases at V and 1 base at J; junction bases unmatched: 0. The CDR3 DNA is TGTGCCAGCAGCTTAACAGGGGGGAACACTGAAGCTTTCTTT. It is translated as CASSLTGGNTEAFF.

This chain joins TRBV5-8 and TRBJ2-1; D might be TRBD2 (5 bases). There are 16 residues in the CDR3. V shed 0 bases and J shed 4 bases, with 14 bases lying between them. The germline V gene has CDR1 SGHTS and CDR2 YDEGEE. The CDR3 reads CASSLATIPKYNEQFF. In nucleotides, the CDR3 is TGTGCCAGCAGCTTGGCGACTATACCCAAATACAATGAGCAGTTCTTC.

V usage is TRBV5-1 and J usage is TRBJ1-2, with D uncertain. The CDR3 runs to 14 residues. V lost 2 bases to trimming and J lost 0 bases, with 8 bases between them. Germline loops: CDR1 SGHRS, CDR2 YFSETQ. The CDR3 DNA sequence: TGCGCCAGCAGCTTAGGAGTGTCTAACTATGGCTACACCTTC. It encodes CASSLGVSNYGYTF.

The CDR3 sequence is CAWSVAGDFTDTQYF. Here the CDR3 DNA reads TGTGCCTGGAGTGTAGCAGGGGATTTCACAGATACGCAGTATTTT. V is TRBV30 and J is TRBJ2-3, with a tentative D call TRBD1 (6 bases). V lost 0 bases, J lost 2 bases, and 12 bases lay in between. This CDR3 spans 15 amino acids. Germline V lookup: CDR1 GTSNPN, CDR2 SVGIG (reference sequence).

The CDR3 loop reads CASSSRTANYGYTF. The CDR3 region has the DNA TGTGCCAGCAGTTCCCGGACAGCTAACTATGGCTACACCTTC. The chain is built from TRBV28 and TRBJ1-2; TRBD1 is a possible D gene (6 bases). Germline CDR1 is MDHEN and CDR2 is SYDVKM. This CDR3 has 14 amino acids. With 4 bases removed from V and 0 bases from J, the gap between germline ends came to 9 bases.

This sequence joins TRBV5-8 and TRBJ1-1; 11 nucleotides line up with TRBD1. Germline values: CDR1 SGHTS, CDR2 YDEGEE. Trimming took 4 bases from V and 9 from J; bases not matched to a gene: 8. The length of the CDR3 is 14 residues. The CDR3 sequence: CASSPGQGDQKAFF. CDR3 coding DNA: TGTGCCAGCAGCCCGGGACAGGGGGATCAAAAAGCTTTCTTT.